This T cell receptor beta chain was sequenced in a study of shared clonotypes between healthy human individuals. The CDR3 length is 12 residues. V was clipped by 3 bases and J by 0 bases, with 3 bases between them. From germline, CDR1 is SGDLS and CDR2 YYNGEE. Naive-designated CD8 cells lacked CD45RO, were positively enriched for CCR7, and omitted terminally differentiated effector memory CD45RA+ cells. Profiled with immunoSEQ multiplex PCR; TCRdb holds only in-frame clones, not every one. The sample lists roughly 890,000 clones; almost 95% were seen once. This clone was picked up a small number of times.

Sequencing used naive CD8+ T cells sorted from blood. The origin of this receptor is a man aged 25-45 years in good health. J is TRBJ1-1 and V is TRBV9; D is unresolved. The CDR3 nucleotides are TGTGCCAGCAGCGGCCTGAACACTGAAGCTTTCTTT. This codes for CASSGLNTEAFF. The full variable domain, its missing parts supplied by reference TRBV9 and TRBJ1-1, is DSGVTQTPKHLITATGQRVTLRCSPRSGDLSVYWYQQSLDQGLQFLIQYYNGEERAKGNILERFSAQQFPDLHSELNLSSLELGDSALYFCASSGLNTEAFFGQGTRLTVV.